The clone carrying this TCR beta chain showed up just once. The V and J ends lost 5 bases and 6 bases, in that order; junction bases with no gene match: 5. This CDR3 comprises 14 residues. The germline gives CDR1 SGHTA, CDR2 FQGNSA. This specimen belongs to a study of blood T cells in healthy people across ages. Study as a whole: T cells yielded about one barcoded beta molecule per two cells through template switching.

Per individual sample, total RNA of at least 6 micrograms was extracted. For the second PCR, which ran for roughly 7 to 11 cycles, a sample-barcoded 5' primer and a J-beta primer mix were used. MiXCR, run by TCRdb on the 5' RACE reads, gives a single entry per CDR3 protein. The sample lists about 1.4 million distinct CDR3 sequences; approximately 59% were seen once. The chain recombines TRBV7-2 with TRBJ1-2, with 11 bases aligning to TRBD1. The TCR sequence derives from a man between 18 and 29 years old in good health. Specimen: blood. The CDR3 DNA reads TGTGCCAGCAGCATCGGGGGACAGGGGGATGGCTACACCTTC. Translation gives CASSIGGQGDGYTF.